This T cell receptor (beta chain) came from a study of blood T cell repertoires in COVID-19. On the study more broadly: Whether acute or convalescent, the COVID-19 samples came from the United States, Italy and Spain.

Germline CDR1 SGHRS, CDR2 YFSETQ. The CDR3 sequence is 14 residues long. The V gene lost 4 bases and the J gene lost 11 bases, with 16 bases spanning the gap. Per the study methods: Estimation of nucleated cell counts was performed using reference gene primer amplification. The protocol was immunoSEQ multiplex PCR, while the TCRdb copy is restricted to in-frame clones and leaves out a portion. That table is the source of V, J and clone size, and D and trimming were worked out from the DNA. The table lists roughly 240,000 clones, roughly 86% of them singletons. The chain has TRBV5-1 and TRBJ1-6, with D perhaps matching TRBD1 (5 bases). The source of this sequence is a woman aged 55-70 years who had recovered from COVID-19. The sequencing input was peripheral blood. Here the CDR3 reads CASSRRQLEAPLHF. CDR3 DNA sequence: TGCGCCAGCAGCCGCCGACAGCTAGAGGCACCCCTCCACTTT.